This passage covers 24 T cell receptor beta chains from one sample sequenced in a study of blood T cell repertoires in COVID-19. Sequenced by immunoSEQ multiplex PCR; TCRdb stores in-frame clones only, minus some. The sample contains about 120,000 clones, around four fifths of which appear only once. The sample comprised peripheral blood. The receptor set was obtained from a man in his 60s with active or convalescent COVID-19.

The count of this clone is one. The chain carries TRBV7-3 and TRBJ2-1; weak D call: TRBD1 (5 bases). V lost 2 bases, J lost 8 bases, and 19 bases lay in between. The CDR3 spans 16 residues. The germline V gene encodes CDR1 SGHTA and CDR2 FQGTGA. CDR3 protein: CASSLLGLRANDEQFF. The DNA for the CDR3 is TGTGCCAGCAGCTTATTGGGGCTTAGGGCGAACGATGAGCAGTTCTTC.

This sequence joins TRBV9 and TRBJ2-5; 9 bases agree with TRBD1. This CDR3 region has 14 residues. V gave up 2 bases and J gave up 5 bases; unmatched junction bases: 4. Looked up from germline, CDR1 is SGDLS and CDR2 is YYNGEE. CDR3 sequence (DNA): TGTGCCAGCAGCGTGGGGACAGGGCGTGAGACCCAGTACTTC. This sequence encodes CASSVGTGRETQYF. The full variable domain, with the rest looked up from reference TRBV9 and TRBJ2-5, is DSGVTQTPKHLITATGQRVTLRCSPRSGDLSVYWYQQSLDQGLQFLIQYYNGEERAKGNILERFSAQQFPDLHSELNLSSLELGDSALYFCASSVGTGRETQYFGPGTRLLVL.

The CDR3 loop reads CASSYLLAGVPNEQFF. CDR3 nucleotides: TGTGCCAGCAGTTACCTACTAGCGGGAGTTCCCAATGAGCAGTTCTTC. The rearrangement uses TRBV6-5 and TRBJ2-1, with 11 bases matching TRBD2. J gave up 6 bases and V 2 bases, and 6 bases lay outside the gene matches. Germline CDR1 is MNHEY and CDR2 is SVGAGI. The CDR3 has 16 amino acids.

The chain joins TRBV13 to TRBJ1-3, with D uncertain. This CDR3 region has 15 residues. The V end lost 0 bases, the J end lost 0 bases, and 6 bases lay between the germline ends. Germline V CDR1 and CDR2: PRHDT, FYEKMQ (reference sequence). The CDR3 DNA follows: TGTGCCAGCAGCTTAGGAGTGCGCTCTGGAAACACCATATATTTT. Its translation: CASSLGVRSGNTIYF. Combining the CDR3 with reference TRBV13 and TRBJ1-3 gives the whole variable domain AAGVIQSPRHLIKEKRETATLKCYPIPRHDTVYWYQQGPGQDPQFLISFYEKMQSDKGSIPDRFSAQQFSDYHSELNMSSLELGDSALYFCASSLGVRSGNTIYFGEGSWLTVV.

The genes are TRBV20-1 and TRBJ1-1; unclear D gene. The ends were cut back, 2 bases at V and 8 bases at J, with 9 bases in the middle. The CDR3 is 11 amino acids. CDR1 and CDR2 from the germline V gene are DFQATT and SNEGSKA (reference sequence). CDR3 coding DNA: TGCAGTGCTAGACCTGAACTAGAAGCTTTCTTT. Protein sequence: CSARPELEAFF.

This clone was counted only a few times. The gene calls are TRBV7-8 and TRBJ2-7, with 7 bases that match TRBD1. The CDR3 covers 15 residues. The germline gives CDR1 SGHVS, CDR2 FQNEAQ. J was trimmed by 6 bases and V by 6 bases; bases with no gene match: 14. CDR3 nucleotides: TGTGCCAGCAGGCCCGGCGGACAGGAGGTGGGCGAGCAGTACTTC. Translation: CASRPGGQEVGEQYF.

The chain has TRBV7-2 and TRBJ1-2, with a weak D call TRBD1 (5 bases). Germline-derived CDR1 and CDR2 are SGHTA and FQGNSA. Trimming took off 5 bases at V and 8 bases at J, with 18 bases between the two ends. This CDR3 contains 14 residues. This chain's CDR3 is CASSPGTPEVGYTF. CDR3 in DNA: TGTGCCAGCAGCCCGGGGACTCCCGAGGTAGGCTACACCTTC.

This chain joins TRBV7-9 and TRBJ1-5; D not resolved. This CDR3 contains 14 residues. Trimming pared 4 bases from V and 2 bases from J, leaving 9 bases between. Germline assignment: CDR1 SEHNR and CDR2 FQNEAQ (reference sequence). The DNA for the CDR3 is TGTGCCAGCAGCTCCGAGGTGGGCAATCAGCCCCAGCATTTT. It yields the protein CASSSEVGNQPQHF.

The J gene is TRBJ2-1, the V gene TRBV28, with 8 bases that match TRBD2. V dropped 3 bases and J dropped 3; count of bases not matched to a gene: 7. The CDR3 runs to 16 residues. CDR1 and CDR2 from the germline V gene are MDHEN and SYDVKM. The CDR3 DNA reads TGTGCCAGCAGTTTTTTACTAGCGGTTGACTACAATGAGCAGTTCTTC. Translation gives CASSFLLAVDYNEQFF.

This clone was recorded a few times. The chain carries TRBV19 and TRBJ1-1, with a tentative D call TRBD1 (6 bases). Trimming removed 3 bases at V and 5 bases at J, with 13 bases between. The CDR3 has 14 amino acids. Germline V lookup: CDR1 LNHDA, CDR2 SQIVND (reference sequence). For the CDR3, the DNA is TGTGCCAGTAGTATCGTGGAAGGGGGAACTGAAGCTTTCTTT. As protein: CASSIVEGGTEAFF.

The chain joins TRBV7-3 to TRBJ2-6; D not certain. This CDR3 region has 17 residues. The V end lost 5 bases, the J end lost 0 bases, and 14 bases lay between the germline ends. Germline CDR1 and CDR2: SGHTA and FQGTGA. This CDR3 is CASSAMRQTSGANVLTF. CDR3 coding DNA: TGTGCCAGCAGCGCAATGAGGCAGACCTCTGGGGCCAACGTCCTGACTTTC.

The chain couples TRBV20-1 to TRBJ1-5; 8 bases line up with TRBD1. Per the germline V gene, CDR1 is DFQATT and CDR2 is SNEGSKA (reference sequence). With 3 bases clipped from V and 7 bases from J, the junction kept 5 bases outside the gene matches. The CDR3 loop spans 13 amino acids. In DNA form, the CDR3 reads TGCAGTGCTAGTGGACAGGGTCGCCAGCCCCAGCATTTT. Its translation is CSASGQGRQPQHF.

The V call is TRBV6-5, the J call TRBJ2-1, with 13 bases fitting TRBD2. This CDR3 region has 15 residues. Germline CDR1 is MNHEY and CDR2 is SVGAGI. Germline trimming cut 6 bases from V and 2 bases from J; bases unmatched to any gene: 1. The CDR3 coding sequence is TGTGCCAGCAGAACTAGCGGGAGGGCCTACAATGAGCAGTTCTTC. Translated, it gives CASRTSGRAYNEQFF.

The chain has TRBV19 and TRBJ2-1; D call uncertain. Germline V gene sequence: CDR1 LNHDA, CDR2 SQIVND (reference sequence). The CDR3 extends over 16 amino acids. V dropped 5 bases and J dropped 4 bases, with 18 bases sitting between them. Here the CDR3 DNA reads TGTGCCAGTAGTCGGCTAGGAAATTCGAATTACAATGAGCAGTTCTTC. This codes for CASSRLGNSNYNEQFF. The full variable domain, with the rest looked up from reference TRBV19 and TRBJ2-1, is DGGITQSPKYLFRKEGQNVTLSCEQNLNHDAMYWYRQDPGQGLRLIYYSQIVNDFQKGDIAEGYSVSREKKESFPLTVTSAQKNPTAFYLCASSRLGNSNYNEQFFGPGTRLTVL.

The genes are TRBV5-1 and TRBJ2-7, with D maybe TRBD1 (6 bases). The ends were cut back, 2 bases at V and 4 bases at J, with 16 bases in the middle. The CDR3 covers 15 residues. Germline assignment: CDR1 SGHRS and CDR2 YFSETQ. CDR3 residues: CASSLNPRTAYEQYF. The CDR3 DNA sequence: TGCGCCAGCAGCTTAAACCCTCGGACAGCTTACGAGCAGTACTTC. Full variable domain (missing parts from reference TRBV5-1 and TRBJ2-7): KAGVTQTPRYLIKTRGQQVTLSCSPISGHRSVSWYQQTPGQGLQFLFEYFSETQRNKGNFPGRFSGRQFSNSRSEMNVSTLELGDSALYLCASSLNPRTAYEQYFGPGTRLTVT.

The chain uses TRBV28 and TRBJ1-3; D gene unclear. The CDR3 spans 16 residues. Trimming shortened V by 6 bases and J by 0 bases, and 15 bases separated the two germline ends. CDR1 MDHEN and CDR2 SYDVKM come from the germline V gene. The CDR3 sequence is CASSPRAGSSGNTIYF. As DNA, the CDR3 is TGTGCCAGCAGCCCGAGGGCGGGCAGCTCTGGAAACACCATATATTTT.

V usage is TRBV4-1 and J usage is TRBJ2-3; a weak D match, TRBD2 (5 bases). Germline assignment: CDR1 MGHRA and CDR2 YSYEKL. The CDR3 runs to 15 residues. V lost 0 bases and J lost 6, with 13 bases in between. CDR3 region: CASSQEMRALDTQYF. The CDR3 DNA reads TGCGCCAGCAGCCAAGAAATGAGGGCACTGGATACGCAGTATTTT.

This chain uses TRBV28 with TRBJ2-7; 8 bases line up with TRBD1. V shed 6 bases and J 1 base; nucleotides not matched to a gene: 2. Germline V gene sequence: CDR1 MDHEN, CDR2 SYDVKM. CDR3 length: 13 amino acids. As DNA, the CDR3 is TGTGCCAGCAGAGACAGGGGATCCTACGAGCAGTACTTC. Amino acids: CASRDRGSYEQYF.

This chain uses TRBV5-1 with TRBJ1-3; tentative D call: TRBD1 (6 bases). With 6 bases removed from V and 0 bases from J, the gap between germline ends came to 10 bases. The CDR3 contains 14 residues. The V gene's germline CDR1 is SGHRS and CDR2 YFSETQ. CDR3 loop: CASKQGASGNTIYF. DNA of the CDR3: TGCGCCAGCAAACAGGGCGCCTCTGGAAACACCATATATTTT.

This rearrangement joins TRBV7-2 to TRBJ1-2; D gene unclear. Between the trimmed V and J ends, which lost 1 base and 4 bases, there was a span of 13 bases. Germline CDR1 SGHTA, CDR2 FQGNSA. The CDR3 length is 15 residues. DNA for the CDR3: TGTGCCAGCAGCTTAGGATACATGGGAGGCTATGGCTACACCTTC. Protein sequence: CASSLGYMGGYGYTF. Full variable domain (rest looked up from reference TRBV7-2 and TRBJ1-2): GAGVSQSPSNKVTEKGKDVELRCDPISGHTALYWYRQSLGQGLEFLIYFQGNSAPDKSGLPSDRFSAERTGGSVSTLTIQRTQQEDSAVYLCASSLGYMGGYGYTFGSGTRLTVV.

V gene TRBV5-1 combines with J gene TRBJ2-7, with a tentative D call TRBD1 (6 bases). V shed 0 bases and J shed 0 bases, with 13 bases lying between them. Germline V gives CDR1 SGHRS, CDR2 YFSETQ. CDR3 length: 16 residues. The CDR3 here is CASSLVLGASSYEQYF. The CDR3 DNA follows: TGCGCCAGCAGCTTGGTCCTGGGGGCCAGCTCCTACGAGCAGTACTTC.

This clone is large within its sample. The chain joins TRBV3-1 (or the pseudogene TRBV3-2) to TRBJ2-3; 7 nucleotides align to TRBD2. This CDR3 region has 19 residues. Per germline, CDR1 LGHDT and CDR2 YNNKEL (reference sequence). The junction had 19 bases not matched to a gene; V was cut back by 1 base and J by 6 bases. CDR3 protein: CASSQAPAGPGRPSDTQYF. The DNA of the CDR3 is TGTGCCAGCAGCCAAGCCCCGGCGGGACCCGGGAGGCCGAGCGATACGCAGTATTTT.

This rearrangement joins TRBV12-3 or TRBV12-4 to TRBJ1-5; 7 nucleotides align to TRBD1. This CDR3 comprises 13 residues. V was pared by 5 bases and J by 7 bases, with 5 bases of the junction left unmatched. This chain's CDR3 is CASSGTGQQPQHF. The CDR3, as DNA: TGTGCCAGCAGTGGCACGGGACAGCAGCCCCAGCATTTT.

In this sample, this clone turned up a few times. The chain combines TRBV29-1 with TRBJ2-1, with a possible D match to TRBD2 (6 bases). In germline, CDR1 is SQVTM, CDR2 ANQGSEA. The CDR3 consists of 12 residues. The V end was cut by 4 bases, the J end by 6 bases, with 10 bases between. The CDR3 region is CSVVSSGNEQFF. DNA of the CDR3: TGCAGCGTTGTGAGTAGCGGCAATGAGCAGTTCTTC.